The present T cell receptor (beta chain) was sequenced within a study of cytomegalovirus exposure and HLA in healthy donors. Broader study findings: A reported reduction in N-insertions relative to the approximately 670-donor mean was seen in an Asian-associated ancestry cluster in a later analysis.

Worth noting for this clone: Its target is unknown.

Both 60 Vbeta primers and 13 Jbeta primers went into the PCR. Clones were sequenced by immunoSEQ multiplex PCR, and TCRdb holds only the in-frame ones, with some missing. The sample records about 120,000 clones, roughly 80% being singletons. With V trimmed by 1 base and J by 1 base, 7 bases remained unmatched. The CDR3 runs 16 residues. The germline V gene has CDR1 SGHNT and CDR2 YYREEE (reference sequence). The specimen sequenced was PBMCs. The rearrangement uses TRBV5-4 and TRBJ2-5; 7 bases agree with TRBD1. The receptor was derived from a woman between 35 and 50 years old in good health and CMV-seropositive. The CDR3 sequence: CASSLNRGGRQETQYF. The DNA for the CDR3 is TGTGCCAGCAGCTTGAACAGGGGCGGGCGCCAAGAGACCCAGTACTTC.